This is a list of T cell receptor beta chains from one sample in a study of shared clonotypes between healthy human individuals. Assay: immunoSEQ multiplex PCR; the TCRdb copy retains only in-frame clones and omits some. The table shows fewer than 200,000 clones, with around 63% occurring only once. Sequencing was carried out using memory CD4+ T cells sorted from blood. Source of these receptors: a man under 40 in good health. The CDR3 runs from the conserved cysteine through the conserved F or W. Fields, in order: V gene, D gene, clone size, J gene, CDR3 protein, CDR3 DNA. A D gene is named only where the DNA matches it firmly. Size is stated for part of the rows, as once, few or many counts, or as a class when the clone is expanded.

V: TRBV28
D: NA
size: NA
J: TRBJ1-4
CDR3: CASRTIFRTGANEKLFF
DNA: TGTGCCAGCAGGACCATATTTCGTACGGGGGCTAATGAAAAACTGTTTTTT

V: TRBV5-1
D: NA
size: NA
J: TRBJ1-2
CDR3: CASSGGTPKNYGYTF
DNA: TGCGCCAGCAGCGGCGGGACACCTAAGAACTATGGCTACACCTTC

V: TRBV7-9
D: TRBD1
size: NA
J: TRBJ2-7
CDR3: CASSGQSGSGQYF
DNA: TGTGCCAGCTCGGGACAGAGTGGGAGTGGGCAGTACTTC

V: TRBV5-5
D: NA
size: NA
J: TRBJ1-2
CDR3: CASSLVVRNYGYTF
DNA: TGTGCCAGCAGCTTGGTAGTCAGAAACTATGGCTACACCTTC

V: TRBV28
D: NA
size: NA
J: TRBJ2-4
CDR3: CASSFRDMAKNIQYF
DNA: TGTGCCAGCAGTTTCAGGGATATGGCCAAAAACATTCAGTACTTC

V: TRBV5-5
D: TRBD1
size: once
J: TRBJ1-3
CDR3: CASSLEDRAGNTIYF
DNA: TGTGCCAGCAGCTTGGAGGACAGGGCTGGAAACACCATATATTTT

V: TRBV19
D: NA
size: NA
J: TRBJ2-1
CDR3: CASSILASNNEQFF
DNA: TGTGCCAGTAGTATCTTGGCTAGCAACAATGAGCAGTTCTTC

V: TRBV14
D: TRBD2
size: NA
J: TRBJ2-7
CDR3: CASSRQREGYEQYF
DNA: TGTGCCAGCAGCCGCCAGCGGGAGGGTTACGAGCAGTACTTC

V: TRBV10-2
D: NA
size: few
J: TRBJ2-2
CDR3: CASSDWGTGELFF
DNA: TGCGCCAGCAGTGATTGGGGGACCGGGGAGCTGTTTTTT

V: TRBV9
D: NA
size: few
J: TRBJ2-3
CDR3: CASSVGSGTDTQYF
DNA: TGTGCCAGCAGCGTTGGATCGGGAACAGATACGCAGTATTTT

V: TRBV5-4
D: TRBD2
size: NA
J: TRBJ2-1
CDR3: CASSLEASGRMGYEQFF
DNA: TGTGCCAGCAGCTTGGAGGCTAGCGGGAGGATGGGGTATGAGCAGTTCTTC

V: TRBV18
D: NA
size: few
J: TRBJ1-1
CDR3: CASSVLSRGNTEAFF
DNA: TGTGCCAGCTCAGTGTTGTCCAGGGGGAACACTGAAGCTTTCTTT

V: TRBV10-2
D: NA
size: NA
J: TRBJ1-1
CDR3: CASSAGVMNTEAFF
DNA: TGCGCCAGCAGTGCAGGGGTCATGAACACTGAAGCTTTCTTT

V: TRBV7-9
D: NA
size: few
J: TRBJ2-1
CDR3: CASSLASSANEQFF
DNA: TGTGCCAGCAGCTTAGCCTCCAGCGCCAATGAGCAGTTCTTC

V: TRBV9
D: NA
size: once
J: TRBJ2-5
CDR3: CASSVNEGRETQYF
DNA: TGTGCCAGCAGCGTAAATGAGGGGAGAGAGACCCAGTACTTC

V: TRBV5-6
D: TRBD1
size: few
J: TRBJ2-5
CDR3: CASTTRTGRETQYF
DNA: TGTGCCAGCACAACCCGGACAGGGCGGGAGACCCAGTACTTC

V: TRBV5-3
D: NA
size: NA
J: TRBJ1-2
CDR3: CARSLGFYGYTF
DNA: TGTGCCAGAAGCTTGGGGTTCTATGGCTACACCTTC

V: TRBV29-1
D: TRBD1
size: NA
J: TRBJ2-1
CDR3: CSVAPRTGRFF
DNA: TGCAGCGTGGCTCCGAGGACAGGGAGGTTCTTC

V: TRBV29-1
D: TRBD1
size: NA
J: TRBJ2-3
CDR3: CSGWGQGGTDTQYF
DNA: TGCAGCGGGTGGGGACAGGGAGGCACAGATACGCAGTATTTT

V: TRBV2
D: NA
size: NA
J: TRBJ1-1
CDR3: CASSGVGTEAFF
DNA: TGTGCCAGCAGTGGTGTGGGCACTGAAGCTTTCTTT

V: TRBV2
D: TRBD2
size: NA
J: TRBJ2-7
CDR3: CASREQRLAGEQYF
DNA: TGTGCCAGCAGGGAACAAAGACTAGCGGGCGAGCAGTACTTC

V: TRBV18
D: NA
size: NA
J: TRBJ2-1
CDR3: CASSMEEGNEQFF
DNA: TGTGCCAGCTCAATGGAGGAGGGCAATGAGCAGTTCTTC

V: TRBV9
D: NA
size: NA
J: TRBJ2-1
CDR3: CASSTEVGGPLNEQFF
DNA: TGTGCCAGCAGCACTGAGGTTGGAGGGCCTCTCAATGAGCAGTTCTTC

V: TRBV5-1
D: TRBD2
size: NA
J: TRBJ2-7
CDR3: CASSPRQREGSEQYF
DNA: TGCGCCAGCAGCCCCCGGCAGCGGGAGGGCTCCGAGCAGTACTTC

V: TRBV29-1
D: NA
size: NA
J: TRBJ2-1
CDR3: CSVISGTFVTDNEQFF
DNA: TGCAGCGTGATATCCGGGACATTCGTGACCGACAATGAGCAGTTCTTC

V: TRBV10-1
D: NA
size: NA
J: TRBJ2-1
CDR3: CASSSLGATGDEQFF
DNA: TGCGCCAGCTCATCCCTGGGGGCAACGGGGGATGAGCAGTTCTTC

V: TRBV6-1
D: NA
size: NA
J: TRBJ2-3
CDR3: CASSHKFTDTQYF
DNA: TGTGCCAGCAGCCATAAATTCACAGATACGCAGTATTTT

V: TRBV19
D: TRBD1
size: many
J: TRBJ2-7
CDR3: CASSSRQGANEQYF
DNA: TGTGCCAGTAGTAGCCGACAGGGGGCCAACGAGCAGTACTTC

V: TRBV5-4
D: TRBD1
size: NA
J: TRBJ1-3
CDR3: CASSLSTGGISGNTIYF
DNA: TGTGCCAGCAGCTTGAGTACAGGGGGAATCTCTGGAAACACCATATATTTT

V: TRBV30
D: TRBD1
size: NA
J: TRBJ1-2
CDR3: CAWTPGQGIPSYGYTF
DNA: TGTGCCTGGACACCGGGACAGGGGATCCCAAGCTATGGCTACACCTTC

V: TRBV6-1
D: TRBD1
size: NA
J: TRBJ2-5
CDR3: CASNLDRGRRETQYF
DNA: TGTGCCAGCAACCTGGATAGGGGGCGCAGGGAGACCCAGTACTTC

V: TRBV5-1
D: NA
size: NA
J: TRBJ2-1
CDR3: CASSVRGDEGEQFF
DNA: TGCGCCAGCAGCGTGAGGGGGGATGAGGGTGAGCAGTTCTTC

V: TRBV19
D: TRBD1
size: NA
J: TRBJ2-4
CDR3: CASSRSGQGVHKNIQYF
DNA: TGTGCCAGTAGTAGGAGCGGACAGGGGGTACACAAAAACATTCAGTACTTC

V: TRBV7-2
D: NA
size: NA
J: TRBJ2-7
CDR3: CASSTSWSRRNYEQYF
DNA: TGTGCCAGCAGCACCTCTTGGAGCAGAAGGAACTACGAGCAGTACTTC

V: TRBV9
D: TRBD2
size: NA
J: TRBJ2-3
CDR3: CASSVELAGAWVTQYF
DNA: TGTGCCAGCAGCGTAGAACTAGCGGGAGCTTGGGTCACGCAGTATTTT

V: TRBV11-1
D: TRBD1
size: NA
J: TRBJ2-1
CDR3: CASSLGQGAFNEQFF
DNA: TGTGCCAGCAGCTTGGGACAGGGGGCTTTTAATGAGCAGTTCTTC

V: TRBV7-8
D: NA
size: NA
J: TRBJ1-4
CDR3: CASSLASLGRGGEKLFF
DNA: TGTGCCAGCAGCTTAGCGAGTTTGGGGAGGGGTGGCGAAAAACTGTTTTTT

V: TRBV4-2
D: TRBD2
size: few
J: TRBJ2-7
CDR3: CASSQDRTSGSEEQYF
DNA: TGTGCCAGCAGCCAAGACAGGACTAGCGGGAGTGAAGAGCAGTACTTC

V: TRBV30
D: TRBD2
size: NA
J: TRBJ2-7
CDR3: CAWSPDTANSGSKQYF
DNA: TGTGCCTGGAGTCCCGACACCGCAAATAGCGGGAGCAAGCAGTACTTC

V: TRBV28
D: TRBD2
size: NA
J: TRBJ2-7
CDR3: CASSPNNREEYF
DNA: TGTGCCAGCAGTCCGAATAACCGGGAGGAGTACTTC

V: TRBV4-2
D: NA
size: NA
J: TRBJ2-3
CDR3: CASSQEWDVRSTDTQYF
DNA: TGTGCCAGCAGCCAAGAATGGGACGTGAGGAGCACAGATACGCAGTATTTT

V: TRBV7-7
D: NA
size: NA
J: TRBJ1-1
CDR3: CASSLAVNSEAFF
DNA: TGTGCCAGCAGCTTAGCGGTGAACAGTGAAGCTTTCTTT

V: TRBV19
D: TRBD2
size: NA
J: TRBJ2-1
CDR3: CASSNGRAYNEQFF
DNA: TGTGCCAGTAGTAACGGGAGGGCCTACAATGAGCAGTTCTTC

V: TRBV7-9
D: NA
size: NA
J: TRBJ1-5
CDR3: CASSLGQPQDLSNQPQHF
DNA: TGTGCCAGCAGCTTAGGGCAGCCACAAGATCTAAGCAATCAGCCCCAGCATTTT

V: TRBV18
D: NA
size: NA
J: TRBJ2-3
CDR3: CASSPQGRSDTQYF
DNA: TGTGCCAGCTCACCGCAGGGTAGGTCAGATACGCAGTATTTT

V: TRBV4-1
D: NA
size: NA
J: TRBJ2-1
CDR3: CASSQDYYNEQFF
DNA: TGCGCCAGCAGCCAAGACTATTACAATGAGCAGTTCTTC

V: TRBV5-1
D: TRBD2
size: NA
J: TRBJ2-1
CDR3: CASSPVGASGNREFF
DNA: TGCGCCAGCAGCCCCGTTGGGGCTAGCGGGAATAGAGAGTTCTTC

V: TRBV7-2
D: NA
size: NA
J: TRBJ2-2
CDR3: CASSLAQGGTGELFF
DNA: TGTGCCAGCAGCTTAGCACAGGGCGGCACCGGGGAGCTGTTTTTT

V: TRBV28
D: TRBD1
size: NA
J: TRBJ2-5
CDR3: CASSPNDRGVETQYF
DNA: TGTGCCAGCAGTCCGAACGACAGGGGGGTAGAGACCCAGTACTTC

V: TRBV2
D: TRBD1
size: few
J: TRBJ1-5
CDR3: CASSYTGGANQPQHF
DNA: TGTGCCAGCAGTTACACAGGGGGCGCGAATCAGCCCCAGCATTTT

V: TRBV18
D: TRBD1
size: NA
J: TRBJ2-1
CDR3: CASSPLNGQGGNEQFF
DNA: TGTGCCAGCTCACCATTGAACGGACAGGGTGGCAATGAGCAGTTCTTC